This T cell receptor (beta chain) emerged from a study of T cells in Graves' hyperthyroidism and ophthalmopathy. The study, taken as a whole, reports: Progression to ophthalmopathy was predicted a median of 6.5 months early.

The sample holds many counts of this clonotype. The antigen is not known. The TCR beta CDR3 regions underwent amplification using RNA transcripts as the source. An initial round of RT-PCR targeting the TCR CDR3 relied on the HTBI primer set. One entry per CDR3 protein results from TCRdb running MiXCR on the multiplex PCR reads. The sample lists a few hundred thousand distinct CDR3 sequences, roughly 15% occurring once. Lactation, pregnancy, other autoimmune disease or uncontrolled infection led to exclusion of patients. Trimming cost V 5 bases and J 2 bases, with 7 bases left between them. The CDR3 has 13 amino acids. Germline loops: CDR1 SGHAT, CDR2 FQNNGV.

The specimen was blood. The chain employs TRBV11-2 and TRBJ1-5; no clear D gene. This receptor was obtained from a woman in her thirties or forties with Graves' ophthalmopathy. The CDR3 DNA follows: TGTGCCAGCAGCCCCAACGGCAATCAGCCCCAGCATTTT. Its translation: CASSPNGNQPQHF.